The rows below give T cell receptor beta chains drawn from one sample of a study of shared clonotypes between healthy human individuals. Assay: immunoSEQ multiplex PCR; the TCRdb copy retains only in-frame clones and omits some. This table holds about 1.5 million clones, around 97% found once. Sequenced input: naive CD4+ T cells sorted from blood. The receptors originated from a man younger than 45 in good health. Both conserved end residues are part of each CDR3. The D gene is left open where the match is weak. Size is stated for part of the rows, as once, few or many counts, or as a class when the clone is expanded.

J gene	D gene	V gene	clone size	CDR3 protein	CDR3 DNA
TRBJ1-1	-	TRBV7-9	-	CASSLSALGSGPKTEAFF	TGTGCCAGCAGCTTAAGTGCGTTAGGCAGCGGTCCGAAAACTGAAGCTTTCTTT
TRBJ2-2	TRBD2	TRBV7-9	-	CASSFRGRNTGELFF	TGTGCCAGCAGCTTCCGCGGGAGAAACACCGGGGAGCTGTTTTTT
TRBJ2-7	TRBD2	TRBV30	-	CAFYAGAIYEQYF	TGTGCCTTTTACGCGGGAGCCATCTACGAGCAGTACTTC
TRBJ2-1	TRBD2	TRBV5-1	-	CATKRTSGRNEQFF	TGCGCCACCAAGAGGACTAGCGGGAGGAATGAGCAGTTCTTC
TRBJ1-4	-	TRBV5-5	-	CASSLAPKVEVEKLFF	TGTGCCAGCAGCTTGGCCCCGAAGGTGGAGGTTGAAAAACTGTTTTTT
TRBJ1-5	-	TRBV6-6	-	CASSSLLHNQPQHF	TGTGCCAGCAGCTCACTCCTACACAATCAGCCCCAGCATTTT
TRBJ1-4	-	TRBV5-6	-	CASSLAADGFIAEKLFF	TGTGCCAGCAGCTTGGCCGCTGACGGCTTTATTGCCGAAAAACTGTTTTTT
TRBJ2-1	-	TRBV7-2	-	CASTPLQYNEQFF	TGTGCCAGCACCCCACTTCAGTACAATGAGCAGTTCTTC
TRBJ2-3	-	TRBV7-3	-	CASSLSTDTQYF	TGTGCCAGCAGCCTTTCCACAGATACGCAGTATTTT
TRBJ2-1	-	TRBV30	-	CAWSGVRNEQFF	TGTGCCTGGAGTGGTGTTAGGAATGAGCAGTTCTTC
TRBJ2-1	TRBD2	TRBV18	-	CASSPPTSGRAQFF	TGTGCCAGCTCACCACCGACTAGCGGGAGGGCGCAGTTCTTC
TRBJ2-3	-	TRBV28	once	CASSFPHKPNTQYF	TGTGCCAGCAGTTTCCCCCACAAACCAAATACGCAGTATTTT
TRBJ2-3	-	TRBV10-1	-	CASSGGGDTQYF	TGCGCCAGCAGCGGGGGTGGAGATACGCAGTATTTT
TRBJ2-3	-	TRBV6-5	-	CASSYAIAHNTQYF	TGTGCCAGCAGTTACGCCATAGCACACAATACGCAGTATTTT
TRBJ2-1	-	TRBV6-1	-	CASLSGFGSYNEQFF	TGTGCCAGCCTTAGTGGTTTCGGTTCTTACAATGAGCAGTTCTTC
TRBJ2-2	-	TRBV19	-	CASSVLLTGELFF	TGTGCCAGTAGTGTTCTTCTCACCGGGGAGCTGTTTTTT
TRBJ2-2	-	TRBV5-6	-	CASSFRATGELFF	TGTGCCAGCAGCTTCCGGGCCACCGGGGAGCTGTTTTTT
TRBJ2-7	-	TRBV6-5	-	CASSYSGRRYEQYF	TGTGCCAGCAGTTACTCAGGGCGTCGCTACGAGCAGTACTTC
TRBJ2-2	-	TRBV9	-	CASSHQGGKAGELFF	TGTGCCAGCAGCCATCAGGGCGGGAAGGCCGGGGAGCTGTTTTTT
TRBJ1-2	TRBD1	TRBV28	-	CASRPGTGPYGYTF	TGTGCCAGCAGACCAGGGACAGGACCCTATGGCTACACCTTC
TRBJ1-2	-	TRBV19	-	CASRKAGDYGYTF	TGTGCCAGTAGAAAGGCCGGGGACTATGGCTACACCTTC
TRBJ2-1	TRBD1	TRBV9	-	CASSLRTGANSNSYNEQFF	TGTGCCAGCAGCTTACGGACAGGGGCAAACTCAAACTCCTACAATGAGCAGTTCTTC
TRBJ2-5	-	TRBV9	-	CASSGRGETQYF	TGTGCCAGCAGCGGGAGGGGAGAGACCCAGTACTTC